The subject of this entry is one T cell receptor beta chain. V lost 7 bases and J lost 7, with 16 bases in between. Per the germline V gene, CDR1 is MNHEY and CDR2 is SVGAGI. CDR3 length: 13 residues. These data belong to a study of blood T cell repertoires in COVID-19. Study-level background: Samples of COVID-19 (acute and convalescent) were obtained from the United States, Italy and Spain. T cells, B-cell-depleted T cells, or PBMCs supplied cDNA or gDNA.

In the study's own analysis: How many nucleated cells were present was estimated from reference gene primer amplification. Repertoires were generated with immunoSEQ multiplex PCR, while TCRdb's copy carries only in-frame clones and drops some. That table furnishes V, J and clone size, whereas the DNA furnished D and trimming. The sample gives 45,000 to 65,000 clones, approximately 80% of which show up once; 5.3% is in the top ten. The rearrangement joins TRBV6-5 to TRBJ1-2, with D maybe TRBD1 (5 bases). The material sequenced was peripheral blood. The clonotype was recovered from a woman aged 55-70 years with acute or convalescent COVID-19. The CDR3 bases are TGTGCCAGCAACTCCCGGGAGGGACTTGGCTACACCTTC. Amino acid sequence: CASNSREGLGYTF.